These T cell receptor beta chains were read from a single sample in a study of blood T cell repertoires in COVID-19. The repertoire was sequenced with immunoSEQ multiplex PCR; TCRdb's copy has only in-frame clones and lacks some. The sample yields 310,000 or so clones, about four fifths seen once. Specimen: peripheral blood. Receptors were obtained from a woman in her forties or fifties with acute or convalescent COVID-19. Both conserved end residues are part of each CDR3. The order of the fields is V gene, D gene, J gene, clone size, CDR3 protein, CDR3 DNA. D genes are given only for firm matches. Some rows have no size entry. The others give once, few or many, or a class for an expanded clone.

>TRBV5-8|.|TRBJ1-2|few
CASSFRGGYTF
TGTGCCAGCAGCTTCCGAGGTGGCTACACCTTC
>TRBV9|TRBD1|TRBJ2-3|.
CASSGQGADTQYF
TGTGCCAGCAGCGGACAGGGGGCAGATACGCAGTATTTT
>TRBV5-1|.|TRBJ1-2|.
CASSLDSSGYTF
TGCGCCAGCAGCTTGGACAGCTCAGGCTACACCTTC
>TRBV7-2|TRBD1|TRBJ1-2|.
CASSLKGWTGIPNYGYTF
TGTGCCAGCAGCCTAAAAGGCTGGACAGGGATACCTAACTATGGCTACACCTTC
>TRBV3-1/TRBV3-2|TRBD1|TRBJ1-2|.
CASSPFTTGDYGYTF
TGTGCCAGCAGCCCATTTACGACAGGGGACTATGGCTACACCTTC
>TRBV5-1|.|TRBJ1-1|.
CASSLRAEGNTEAFF
TGCGCCAGCAGCTTGCGGGCCGAGGGGAACACTGAAGCTTTCTTT
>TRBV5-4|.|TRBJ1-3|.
CASSSGGLSGNTIYF
TGTGCCAGCAGCTCTGGAGGGCTCTCTGGAAACACCATATATTTT
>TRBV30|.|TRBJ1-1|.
CAWSVLDPWENTEAFF
TGTGCCTGGAGTGTACTAGACCCATGGGAGAACACTGAAGCTTTCTTT
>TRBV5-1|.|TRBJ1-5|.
CAKDGNQPQHF
TGCGCCAAAGACGGGAATCAGCCCCAGCATTTT
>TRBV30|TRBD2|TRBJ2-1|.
CAWSPPLTSGHNEQFF
TGTGCCTGGAGTCCCCCCCTGACTAGCGGCCACAATGAGCAGTTCTTC
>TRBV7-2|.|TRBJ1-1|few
CASTKSRNTEAFF
TGTGCCAGCACCAAAAGTAGGAACACTGAAGCTTTCTTT
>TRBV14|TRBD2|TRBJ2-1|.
CASSTRTSGGAGEQFF
TGTGCCAGCAGCACCCGGACTAGCGGGGGGGCCGGTGAGCAGTTCTTC
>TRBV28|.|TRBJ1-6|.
CASSLGGNSPLHF
TGTGCCAGCAGTTTAGGCGGAAATTCACCCCTCCACTTT
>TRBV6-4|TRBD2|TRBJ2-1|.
CASSSLAGAGNEQFF
TGTGCCAGCAGCTCACTAGCGGGAGCGGGTAATGAGCAGTTCTTC
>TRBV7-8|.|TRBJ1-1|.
CASSSREGGTEAFF
TGTGCCAGCAGCTCGCGAGAGGGAGGAACTGAAGCTTTCTTT
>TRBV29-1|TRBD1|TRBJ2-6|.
CSVGARDRGSSGANVLTF
TGCAGCGTTGGTGCCCGGGACAGGGGAAGCTCTGGGGCCAACGTCCTGACTTTC
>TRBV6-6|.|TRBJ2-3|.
CASRPRDNTDTQYF
TGTGCCAGCAGACCCCGGGACAACACAGATACGCAGTATTTT
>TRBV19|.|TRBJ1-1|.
CASSMSRGNTEAFF
TGTGCCAGTAGTATGTCCAGGGGGAACACTGAAGCTTTCTTT
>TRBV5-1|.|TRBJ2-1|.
CASSPYTRQGNEQFF
TGCGCCAGCAGCCCCTACACCCGTCAGGGCAATGAGCAGTTCTTC
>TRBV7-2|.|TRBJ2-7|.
CASSLGMGQYEQYF
TGTGCCAGCAGCTTAGGTATGGGGCAGTACGAGCAGTACTTC
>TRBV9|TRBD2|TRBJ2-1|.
CASSVGTSGNEQFF
TGTGCCAGCAGCGTAGGGACTAGCGGTAATGAGCAGTTCTTC
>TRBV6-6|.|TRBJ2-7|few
CASSVGRYEQYF
TGTGCCAGCAGCGTTGGCCGCTACGAGCAGTACTTC
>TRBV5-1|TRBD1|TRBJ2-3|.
CASSYGQDGSVDTQYF
TGCGCCAGCAGCTACGGACAGGATGGGTCGGTGGATACGCAGTATTTT
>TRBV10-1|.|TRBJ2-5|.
CASSESIRSQETQYF
TGCGCCAGCAGTGAGTCGATTAGGAGCCAAGAGACCCAGTACTTC
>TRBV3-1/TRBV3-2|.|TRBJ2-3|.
CASSQVAGSTGPDTQYF
TGTGCCAGCAGCCAAGTAGCCGGCAGTACCGGCCCAGATACGCAGTATTTT